This TCR beta chain was identified in a study of cytotoxic CD8 clonotypes in ibrutinib-treated CLL. In the study overall: The patient breakdown showed 10 to 12 relapsed/refractory and under 16 treatment-naive cases, with 17 IGHV unmutated. Overall, about 25 responses were partial and 2 complete; following median roughly 70 months, about 15 patients stayed remitted and about 12 progressed. Study findings and constraints: There were differences in sampling times between sustained-remission and progressing patients.

Turning to this clone: The target antigen is unknown.

Germline V lookup: CDR1 MNHEY, CDR2 SVGAGI. With 5 bases removed from V and 10 bases from J, the gap between germline ends came to 10 bases. CDR3 length: 11 residues. Sequencing was designed to attain a depth spanning 1 in 200,000 to 1 in 1 million T cells. The table came from immunoSEQ multiplex PCR; TCRdb's copy has only in-frame clones and leaves some out. This sample has about 140,000 clones, with around 80% found just once. The sequencing here drew on PBMCs, taken after 36 months of ibrutinib treatment. The rearrangement links TRBV6-5 to TRBJ2-3; no clear D gene. The receptor comes from a human donor with chronic lymphocytic leukemia. The CDR3 nucleotides read TGTGCCAGCAGTCGGTCAGAAGCGCAGTATTTT. It encodes CASSRSEAQYF.